This paragraph reports one T cell receptor (beta chain). Per the authors' pipeline: Estimated nucleated cell counts came from reference gene primer amplification. TCRdb's copy holds only in-frame clones and misses some; the assay was immunoSEQ multiplex PCR. The DNA gave D and trimming, while V, J and clone size come from that table. The sample includes 25,000 to 30,000 clones, less than 90% seen only once; the top ten take less than 5.5%. This sample was included in a study of blood T cell repertoires in COVID-19. Study background: Nucleic acid was either cDNA or gDNA, and it came from T cells, B-cell-depleted T cells, or PBMCs.

CDR1 is KGHDR, CDR2 SFDVKD, per germline. The CDR3 extends over 15 amino acids. V was clipped by 4 bases and J by 2 bases; unmatched bases: 4. The TCR sequence derives from a man between 65 and 85 years old with active COVID-19. Sequencing was carried out using peripheral blood. This chain links TRBV24-1 with TRBJ1-2; TRBD1 aligns across 9 bases. The CDR3 loop reads CATSETGTGNYGYTF. For the CDR3, the DNA is TGTGCCACCAGTGAAACCGGGACAGGGAACTATGGCTACACCTTC.